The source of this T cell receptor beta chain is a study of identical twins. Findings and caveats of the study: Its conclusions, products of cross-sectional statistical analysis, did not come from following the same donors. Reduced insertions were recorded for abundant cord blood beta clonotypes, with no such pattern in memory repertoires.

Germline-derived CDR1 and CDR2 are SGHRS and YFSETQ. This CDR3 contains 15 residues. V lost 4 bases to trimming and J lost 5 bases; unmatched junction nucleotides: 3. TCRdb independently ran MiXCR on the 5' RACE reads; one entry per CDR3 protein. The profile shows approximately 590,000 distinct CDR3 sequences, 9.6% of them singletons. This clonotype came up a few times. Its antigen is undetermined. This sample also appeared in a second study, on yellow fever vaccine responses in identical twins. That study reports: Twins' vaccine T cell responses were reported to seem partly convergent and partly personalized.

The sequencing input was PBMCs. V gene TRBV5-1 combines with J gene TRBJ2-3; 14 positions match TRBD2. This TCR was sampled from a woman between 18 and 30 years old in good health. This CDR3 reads CASSEGLAGEDTQYF. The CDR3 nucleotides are TGCGCCAGCAGCGAGGGACTAGCGGGGGAAGATACGCAGTATTTT. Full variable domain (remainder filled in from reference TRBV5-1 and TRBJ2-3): KAGVTQTPRYLIKTRGQQVTLSCSPISGHRSVSWYQQTPGQGLQFLFEYFSETQRNKGNFPGRFSGRQFSNSRSEMNVSTLELGDSALYLCASSEGLAGEDTQYFGPGTRLTVL.